This is a list of T cell receptor beta chains from one sample in a study of blood T cell repertoires in COVID-19. Repertoires were generated with immunoSEQ multiplex PCR, while TCRdb's copy carries only in-frame clones and drops some. Altogether more than 250,000 clones are present, roughly 90% being singletons, with the ten largest covering about 1.7%. Sequencing was performed on PBMCs or T cells enriched from blood (not recorded which). The receptors come from a woman between 18 and 30 years old with acute COVID-19. Both conserved end residues are part of each CDR3. A D gene is named only where the DNA matches it firmly. Not all rows give a size; the values are once, few, many and, for expanded clones, a class.

d_call: NA; v_call: TRBV10-1; clone_size: NA; j_call: TRBJ1-1; cdr3_nt: TGCGCCAGCAGAGCAGGGGCGAGCACTGAAGCTTTCTTT; cdr3_aa: CASRAGASTEAFF
d_call: NA; v_call: TRBV18; clone_size: NA; j_call: TRBJ1-5; cdr3_nt: TGTGCCAGCTCAGGACGACAGGGCAATCAGCCCCAGCATTTT; cdr3_aa: CASSGRQGNQPQHF
d_call: TRBD2; v_call: TRBV5-1; clone_size: NA; j_call: TRBJ2-2; cdr3_nt: TGCGCCAGCAGCTTCCCGGGACTAGCGGGAGTGGCCGGGGAGCTGTTTTTT; cdr3_aa: CASSFPGLAGVAGELFF
d_call: TRBD2; v_call: TRBV9; clone_size: NA; j_call: TRBJ2-1; cdr3_nt: TGTGCCAGCAGCAAGGAGGGCCTAGCGGGCCCCCACAATGAGCAGTTCTTC; cdr3_aa: CASSKEGLAGPHNEQFF
d_call: TRBD1; v_call: TRBV18; clone_size: NA; j_call: TRBJ2-7; cdr3_nt: TGTGCCAGCTCACCTGGGCAGGGGGACGAGCAGTACTTC; cdr3_aa: CASSPGQGDEQYF
d_call: NA; v_call: TRBV28; clone_size: NA; j_call: TRBJ2-7; cdr3_nt: TGTGCCAGCAGTAAGGGGGCCGCCGGGAGCGCTCGGGGGCAGTACTTC; cdr3_aa: CASSKGAAGSARGQYF
d_call: TRBD2; v_call: TRBV30; clone_size: NA; j_call: TRBJ2-1; cdr3_nt: TGTGCCTGGAGTGAAACTAGCGGGGAGCAGTTCTTC; cdr3_aa: CAWSETSGEQFF
d_call: NA; v_call: TRBV6-5; clone_size: NA; j_call: TRBJ2-7; cdr3_nt: TGTGCCAGCAATCCTGGCGGAGGGACCTCCTACGAGCAGTACTTC; cdr3_aa: CASNPGGGTSYEQYF
d_call: NA; v_call: TRBV7-9; clone_size: once; j_call: TRBJ1-2; cdr3_nt: TGTGCCAGCAGCCAACCTGAGCAGGGGGGCTACACCTTC; cdr3_aa: CASSQPEQGGYTF
d_call: NA; v_call: TRBV27; clone_size: NA; j_call: TRBJ1-2; cdr3_nt: TGTGCCAGCAGTTTATCGTCAGAGGATGGCTACACCTTC; cdr3_aa: CASSLSSEDGYTF
d_call: TRBD1; v_call: TRBV18; clone_size: NA; j_call: TRBJ1-2; cdr3_nt: TGTGCCAGCTCACCTCGACAGGGGAGTGGGGTAAACTATGGCTACACCTTC; cdr3_aa: CASSPRQGSGVNYGYTF
d_call: TRBD1; v_call: TRBV4-1; clone_size: NA; j_call: TRBJ1-2; cdr3_nt: TGCGCCAGCAGCCCACGGACAGGGAACTATGGCTACACCTTC; cdr3_aa: CASSPRTGNYGYTF
d_call: NA; v_call: TRBV11-3; clone_size: few; j_call: TRBJ2-1; cdr3_nt: TGTGCCAGCAGCCCGCGAGGGGGGGTAGCGCCGAGCTCCTACAATGAGCAGTTCTTC; cdr3_aa: CASSPRGGVAPSSYNEQFF
d_call: NA; v_call: TRBV12-3/TRBV12-4; clone_size: once; j_call: TRBJ1-5; cdr3_nt: TGTGCCAGCAGTAACAGGGAAAATCAGCCCCAGCATTTT; cdr3_aa: CASSNRENQPQHF
d_call: TRBD2; v_call: TRBV7-2; clone_size: NA; j_call: TRBJ2-3; cdr3_nt: TGTGCCAGCAGCTCTCATCAATCTGGGACTAGCGGGAGAGATACGCAGTATTTT; cdr3_aa: CASSSHQSGTSGRDTQYF
d_call: NA; v_call: TRBV29-1; clone_size: NA; j_call: TRBJ2-2; cdr3_nt: TGCAGCGCCGACAGGACGCACACCGGGGAGCTGTTTTTT; cdr3_aa: CSADRTHTGELFF
d_call: NA; v_call: TRBV29-1; clone_size: NA; j_call: TRBJ2-1; cdr3_nt: TGCAGCGGCGCGACAGGTAGTTACTACAATGAGCAGTTCTTC; cdr3_aa: CSGATGSYYNEQFF
d_call: NA; v_call: TRBV11-2; clone_size: NA; j_call: TRBJ2-7; cdr3_nt: TGTGCCAGCAGACCCCTGACCAGGGTCTCCTACGAGCAGTACTTC; cdr3_aa: CASRPLTRVSYEQYF
d_call: TRBD2; v_call: TRBV27; clone_size: NA; j_call: TRBJ2-3; cdr3_nt: TGTGCCACCCAGCTAGCGGGAGGAGGAACAGATACGCAGTATTTT; cdr3_aa: CATQLAGGGTDTQYF
d_call: TRBD2; v_call: TRBV6-5; clone_size: NA; j_call: TRBJ2-7; cdr3_nt: TGTGCCAGCAGTTGGATAGCGGGGTCCTACGAGCAGTACTTC; cdr3_aa: CASSWIAGSYEQYF
d_call: TRBD1; v_call: TRBV19; clone_size: NA; j_call: TRBJ2-1; cdr3_nt: TGTGCCAGTAGTTTATTTCGACAGGGGGATAGCAATGAGCAGTTCTTC; cdr3_aa: CASSLFRQGDSNEQFF
d_call: NA; v_call: TRBV20-1; clone_size: NA; j_call: TRBJ1-2; cdr3_nt: TGCAGTGCTAGTGGCGGAACCGGGGGCTACACCTTC; cdr3_aa: CSASGGTGGYTF
d_call: NA; v_call: TRBV10-3; clone_size: NA; j_call: TRBJ1-2; cdr3_nt: TGTGCCATCAGTGAGTCCGGCAGGTCCCTTAACTATGGCTACACCTTC; cdr3_aa: CAISESGRSLNYGYTF